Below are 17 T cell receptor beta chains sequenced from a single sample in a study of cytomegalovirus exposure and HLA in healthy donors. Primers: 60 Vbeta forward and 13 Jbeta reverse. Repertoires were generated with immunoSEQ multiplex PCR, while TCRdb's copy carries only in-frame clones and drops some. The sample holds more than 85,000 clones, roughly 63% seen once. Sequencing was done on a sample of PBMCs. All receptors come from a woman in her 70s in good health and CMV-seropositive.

The CDR3 sequence is CASSSGPYNSPLHF. CDR3 in DNA: TGTGCCAGCAGTAGCGGACCCTATAATTCACCCCTCCACTTT. The chain combines TRBV6-1 with TRBJ1-6; D not certain. The CDR3 consists of 14 residues. V was shortened by 5 bases and J by 2 bases, with 7 bases between the two germline ends. Per the germline V gene, CDR1 is MNHNS and CDR2 is SASEGT.

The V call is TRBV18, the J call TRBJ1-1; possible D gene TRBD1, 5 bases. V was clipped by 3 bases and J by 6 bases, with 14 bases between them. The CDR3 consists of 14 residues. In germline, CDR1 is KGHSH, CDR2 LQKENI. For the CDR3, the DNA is TGTGCCAGCTCACCGTTCGTCGGAGGGGCTGAAGCTTTCTTT. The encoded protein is CASSPFVGGAEAFF.

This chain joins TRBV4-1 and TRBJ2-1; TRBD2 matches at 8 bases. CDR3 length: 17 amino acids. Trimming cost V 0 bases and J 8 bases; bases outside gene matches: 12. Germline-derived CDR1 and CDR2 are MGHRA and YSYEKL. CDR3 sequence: CASSQDPSGGLRDEQFF. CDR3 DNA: TGCGCCAGCAGCCAAGACCCAAGCGGGGGTTTACGGGATGAGCAGTTCTTC.

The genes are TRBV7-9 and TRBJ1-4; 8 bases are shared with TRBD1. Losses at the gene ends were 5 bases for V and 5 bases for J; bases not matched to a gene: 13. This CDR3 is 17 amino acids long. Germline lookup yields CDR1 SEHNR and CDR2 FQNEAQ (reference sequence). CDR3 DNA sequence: TGTGCCAGCAGCCAAGGGACAGGTTATTCTGGAAATGAAAAACTGTTTTTT. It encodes CASSQGTGYSGNEKLFF.

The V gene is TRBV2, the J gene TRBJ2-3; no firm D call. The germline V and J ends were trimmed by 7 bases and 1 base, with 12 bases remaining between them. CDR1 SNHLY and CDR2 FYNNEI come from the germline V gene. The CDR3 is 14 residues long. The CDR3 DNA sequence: TGTGCCAGCAACGGCCCTGAGGGCACAGATACGCAGTATTTT. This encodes CASNGPEGTDTQYF.

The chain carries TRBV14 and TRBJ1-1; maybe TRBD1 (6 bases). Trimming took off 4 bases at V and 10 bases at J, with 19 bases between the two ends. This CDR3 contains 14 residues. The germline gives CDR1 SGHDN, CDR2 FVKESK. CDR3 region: CASSPTQGLGVAFF. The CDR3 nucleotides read TGTGCCAGCAGCCCAACTCAGGGGCTGGGTGTAGCTTTCTTT.

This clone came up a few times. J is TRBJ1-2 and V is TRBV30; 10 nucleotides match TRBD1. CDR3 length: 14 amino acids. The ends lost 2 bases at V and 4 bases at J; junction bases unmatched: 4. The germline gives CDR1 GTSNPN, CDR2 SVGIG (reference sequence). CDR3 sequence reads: CAWSTRTGGYGYTF. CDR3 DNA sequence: TGTGCCTGGAGTACCCGGACAGGGGGCTATGGCTACACCTTC.

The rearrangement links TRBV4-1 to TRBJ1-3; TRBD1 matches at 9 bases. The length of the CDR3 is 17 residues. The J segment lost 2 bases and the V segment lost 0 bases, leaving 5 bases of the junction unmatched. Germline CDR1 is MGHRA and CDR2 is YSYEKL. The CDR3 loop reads CASSQERGQGTGNTIYF. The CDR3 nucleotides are TGCGCCAGCAGCCAAGAAAGGGGACAGGGAACTGGAAACACCATATATTTT.

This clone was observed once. The DNA of the CDR3 is TGTGCCAGCAAAACAGGGCAACTCACAGATACGCAGTATTTT. Its translation is CASKTGQLTDTQYF. The chain uses TRBV7-9 and TRBJ2-3; maybe TRBD1 (6 bases). CDR3 length: 14 amino acids. V lost 7 bases to trimming and J lost 2 bases, with 13 bases between them. CDR1 is SEHNR, CDR2 FQNEAQ, per germline (reference sequence).

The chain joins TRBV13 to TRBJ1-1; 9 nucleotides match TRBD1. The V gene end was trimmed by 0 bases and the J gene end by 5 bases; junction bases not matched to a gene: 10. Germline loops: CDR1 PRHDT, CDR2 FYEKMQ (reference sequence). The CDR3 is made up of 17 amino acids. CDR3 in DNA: TGTGCCAGCAGCTTAGGCGAACTGGGGACAGGGAGAACTGAAGCTTTCTTT. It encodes CASSLGELGTGRTEAFF.

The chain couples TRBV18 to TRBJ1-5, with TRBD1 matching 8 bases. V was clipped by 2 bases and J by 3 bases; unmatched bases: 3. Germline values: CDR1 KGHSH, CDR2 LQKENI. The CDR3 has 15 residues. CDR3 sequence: CASSPGTGNNQPQHF. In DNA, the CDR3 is TGTGCCAGCTCACCAGGGACAGGAAACAATCAGCCCCAGCATTTT.

CDR3 coding DNA: TGCAGCGTTGTTCGAGTTGGAGTGGGGCCCTACGAGCAGTACTTC. The encoded protein is CSVVRVGVGPYEQYF. The rearrangement joins TRBV29-1 to TRBJ2-7, with a possible D match to TRBD1 (5 bases). In germline, CDR1 is SQVTM, CDR2 ANQGSEA. With 4 bases removed from V and 2 bases from J, the gap between germline ends came to 18 bases. This CDR3 region has 15 residues.

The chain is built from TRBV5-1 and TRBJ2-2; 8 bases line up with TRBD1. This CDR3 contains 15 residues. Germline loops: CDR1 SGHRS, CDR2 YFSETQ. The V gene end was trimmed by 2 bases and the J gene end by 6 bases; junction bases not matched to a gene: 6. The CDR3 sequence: CASSFATGDAGELFF. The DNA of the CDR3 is TGCGCCAGCAGCTTCGCGACAGGGGATGCCGGGGAGCTGTTTTTT. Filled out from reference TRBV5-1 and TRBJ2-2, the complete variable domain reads KAGVTQTPRYLIKTRGQQVTLSCSPISGHRSVSWYQQTPGQGLQFLFEYFSETQRNKGNFPGRFSGRQFSNSRSEMNVSTLELGDSALYLCASSFATGDAGELFFGEGSRLTVL.

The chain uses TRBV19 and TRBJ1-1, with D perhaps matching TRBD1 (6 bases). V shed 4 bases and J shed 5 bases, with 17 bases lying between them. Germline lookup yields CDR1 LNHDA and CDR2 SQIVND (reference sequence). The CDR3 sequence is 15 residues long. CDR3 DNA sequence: TGTGCCAGTAGTACCTTGGGTCAGGGGATTACTGAAGCTTTCTTT. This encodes CASSTLGQGITEAFF.

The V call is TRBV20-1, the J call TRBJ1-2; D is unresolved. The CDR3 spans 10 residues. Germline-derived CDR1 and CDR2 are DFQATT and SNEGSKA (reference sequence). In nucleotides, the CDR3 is TGCAGGGCCGGAGACTATGGCTACACCTTC. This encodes CRAGDYGYTF.

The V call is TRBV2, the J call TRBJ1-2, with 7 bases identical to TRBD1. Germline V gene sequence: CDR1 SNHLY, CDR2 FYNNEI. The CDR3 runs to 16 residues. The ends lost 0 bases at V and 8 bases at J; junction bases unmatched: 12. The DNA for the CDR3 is TGTGCCAGCAGTGAAGCATTGCGACAGGGCCCGCGGGGCTACACCTTC. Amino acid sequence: CASSEALRQGPRGYTF.

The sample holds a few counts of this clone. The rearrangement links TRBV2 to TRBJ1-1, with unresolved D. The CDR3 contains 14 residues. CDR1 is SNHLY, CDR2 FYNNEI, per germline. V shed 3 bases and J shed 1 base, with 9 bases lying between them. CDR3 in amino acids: CASSEYRTNTEAFF. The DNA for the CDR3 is TGTGCCAGCAGTGAGTACAGAACGAACACTGAAGCTTTCTTT.